Listed here is a single T cell receptor beta chain. The entry originates in a study of blood T cell repertoires in COVID-19. Study details: The United States, Italy and Spain supplied acute and convalescent COVID-19 samples. PBMCs, B-cell-depleted T cells, or T cells were the source of the cDNA or gDNA that made up the material.

Per the original data handling: How many nucleated cells were present was estimated from reference gene primer amplification. Data came from immunoSEQ multiplex PCR; TCRdb stores just in-frame clones and leaves some out. Clone size and V and J calls were adopted from that table, with D and trimming inferred from the DNA. Of some 40,000 clones listed, approximately 88% are singletons. This CDR3 has 15 residues. This sequence joins TRBV21-1 and TRBJ1-2. TRBV21-1 is a known pseudogene. The TCR sequence derives from a human donor in a cohort sampled during active COVID-19. What was sequenced was peripheral blood. This CDR3 reads CASSTQRERDNCYTF. The CDR3 coding sequence is TGTGCCAGCAGCACCCAGCGGGAAAGAGACAACTGCTACACCTTC.